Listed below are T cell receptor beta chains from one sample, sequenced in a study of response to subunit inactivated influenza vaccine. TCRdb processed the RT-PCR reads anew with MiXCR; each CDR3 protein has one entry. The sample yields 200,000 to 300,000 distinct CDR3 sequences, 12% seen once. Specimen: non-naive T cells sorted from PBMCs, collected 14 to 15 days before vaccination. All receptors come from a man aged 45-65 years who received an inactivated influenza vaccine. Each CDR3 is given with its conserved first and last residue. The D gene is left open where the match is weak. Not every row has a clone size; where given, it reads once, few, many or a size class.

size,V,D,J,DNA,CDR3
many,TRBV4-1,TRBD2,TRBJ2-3,TGCGCCAGCAGCCAACTCGCGACCGGGACTAGCTCGGATACGCAGTATTTT,CASSQLATGTSSDTQYF
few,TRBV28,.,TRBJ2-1,TGTGCCATCGCGAACTCCTACAATGAGCAGTTCTTC,CAIANSYNEQFF
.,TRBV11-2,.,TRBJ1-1,TGTGCCAGCAGCCCGACCCAGAACACTGAAGCTTTCTTT,CASSPTQNTEAFF
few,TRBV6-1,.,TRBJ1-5,TGTGCCAGCAACGACGGATATACTCAGCCCCAGCATTTT,CASNDGYTQPQHF
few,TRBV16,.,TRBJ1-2,TGTGCCAGCAGCCCTAGGACAGCAGCACACTACACCTTC,CASSPRTAAHYTF
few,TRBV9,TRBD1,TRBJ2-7,TGTGCCAGCAGCGAGGCGATGGGACAGGGATCGGACGAGCAGTACTTC,CASSEAMGQGSDEQYF
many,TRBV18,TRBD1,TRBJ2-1,TGTGCCAGCTCACAGTTGACAGGGGGGAATGAGCAGTTCTTC,CASSQLTGGNEQFF
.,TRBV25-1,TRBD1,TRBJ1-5,TGTGCCAGCAGACAGGGGAGCGGCAATCAGCCCCAGCATTTT,CASRQGSGNQPQHF
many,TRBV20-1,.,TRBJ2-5,TGCAGTGCTAGTGTGGAGGGCGAGACCCAGTACTTC,CSASVEGETQYF
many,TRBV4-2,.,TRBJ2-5,TGTGCCAGCAGCCAAGATCGGGACGGGCCAGAGACCCAGTACTTC,CASSQDRDGPETQYF
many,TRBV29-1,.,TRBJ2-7,TGCAGCGTATCAGGAGGGGTCAGGAACGAGCAGTACTTC,CSVSGGVRNEQYF
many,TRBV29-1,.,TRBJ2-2,TGCAGCGGTTTACTACAGGGCCCCGGGGAGCTGTTTTTT,CSGLLQGPGELFF
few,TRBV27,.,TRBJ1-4,TGTGCCAGGGTGAAGGGAACAACTAATGAAAAACTGTTTTTT,CARVKGTTNEKLFF
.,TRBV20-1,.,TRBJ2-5,TGCAGTACTAAACGGGGGCGCCAAGAGACCCAGTACTTC,CSTKRGRQETQYF
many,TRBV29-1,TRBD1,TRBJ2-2,TGCAGCGCCTGTGACAGGGAGAACACCGGGGAGCTGTTTTTT,CSACDRENTGELFF
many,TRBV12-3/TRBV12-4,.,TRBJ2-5,TGTGCCAGCAGTCTGTCCGGGGAAGAGACCCAGTACTTC,CASSLSGEETQYF
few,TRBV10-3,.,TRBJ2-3,TGTGCCATCAGTGATTCAGGGACTAGCACAGATACGCAGTATTTT,CAISDSGTSTDTQYF
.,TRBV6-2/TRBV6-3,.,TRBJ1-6,TGTGCCAGCAGTATTGGACAGATCGATAATTCACCCCTCCACTTT,CASSIGQIDNSPLHF
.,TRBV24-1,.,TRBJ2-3,TGTGCCACCAGTCGGCCTGGAGCAGGACGCACAGATACGCAGTATTTT,CATSRPGAGRTDTQYF
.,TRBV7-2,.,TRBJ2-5,TGTGCCAGCAGCTTTAGGAGGGAAGAGACCCAGTACTTC,CASSFRREETQYF
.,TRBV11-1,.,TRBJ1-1,TGTGCCAGCAGCCAGGGGACAACTTCCTCCGGGACTGAAGCTTTCTTT,CASSQGTTSSGTEAFF
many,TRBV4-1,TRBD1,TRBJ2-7,TGCGCCAGCAGCCAAGGTTTCGCAGGGGGTCTAAGAGAGCAGTACTTC,CASSQGFAGGLREQYF
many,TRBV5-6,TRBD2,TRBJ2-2,TGTGCCAGCAGCCGACTAGCGGGAGAAGCCGGGGAGCTGTTTTTT,CASSRLAGEAGELFF
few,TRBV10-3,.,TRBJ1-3,TGTGCCACCCGACCGGGAACGACCGGAAACACCATATATTTT,CATRPGTTGNTIYF
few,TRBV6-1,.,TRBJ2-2,TGTGCCAGCAGATCCCCAGGGGGGGGTGTCGGGGAGCTGTTTTTT,CASRSPGGGVGELFF
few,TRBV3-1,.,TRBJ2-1,TGTGCCAGCAGCCAAGGATCCGGGGGCGGTGAGCAGTTCTTC,CASSQGSGGGEQFF
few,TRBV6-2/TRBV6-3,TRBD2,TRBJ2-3,TGTGCCAGCAGCAAGATGGGACTAGCGGGAGGACTTACGCAGTATTTT,CASSKMGLAGGLTQYF
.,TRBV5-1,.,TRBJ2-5,TGCGCCAGCAGCTTGGTTTCCCCGACCCAGTACTTC,CASSLVSPTQYF
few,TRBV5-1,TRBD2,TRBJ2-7,TGCGCCAGCAGCGTCCTGACTAGCGGGGAGCACGAGCAGTACTTC,CASSVLTSGEHEQYF
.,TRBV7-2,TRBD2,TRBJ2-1,TGTGCCAGCAGCCCCCTCCCAGCGGGGGGGCAGTTCTTC,CASSPLPAGGQFF
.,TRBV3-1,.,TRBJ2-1,TGTGCCAGCAGCCAAATTTCTGGCGAGCAGTTCTTC,CASSQISGEQFF
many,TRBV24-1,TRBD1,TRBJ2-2,TGTGCCACCAGTGGCCCCGGGACAGGGGACACCGGGGAGCTGTTTTTT,CATSGPGTGDTGELFF
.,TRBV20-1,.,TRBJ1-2,TGCAGTGCTAGCCCCACAGGGCTGGGCGGCTACACCTTC,CSASPTGLGGYTF
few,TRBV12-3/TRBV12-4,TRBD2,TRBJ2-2,TGTGCCAGCAGGGGAGGACTAGCGGGGAACACCGGGGAGCTGTTTTTT,CASRGGLAGNTGELFF